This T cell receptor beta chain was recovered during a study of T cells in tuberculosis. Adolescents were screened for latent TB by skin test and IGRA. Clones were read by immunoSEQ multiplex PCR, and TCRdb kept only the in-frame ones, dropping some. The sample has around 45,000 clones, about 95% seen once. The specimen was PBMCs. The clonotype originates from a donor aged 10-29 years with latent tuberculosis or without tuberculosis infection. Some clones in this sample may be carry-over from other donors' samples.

The CDR3 region is CASSRGAGANYGYTF. CDR3 DNA sequence: TGTGCCAGCAGCCGGGGGGCAGGGGCTAACTATGGCTACACCTTC. The V and J genes are TRBV9 and TRBJ1-2, with D possibly TRBD1 on 6 matching bases. CDR1 is SGDLS, CDR2 YYNGEE, per germline. V lost 4 bases to trimming and J lost 0 bases, with 13 bases between them. CDR3 length: 15 residues.